The 25 T cell receptor beta chains in this list originate from one sample, sequenced in a study of cytomegalovirus exposure and HLA in healthy donors. The PCR contained 60 Vbeta and 13 Jbeta primers. Measured with immunoSEQ multiplex PCR; TCRdb has only the in-frame clones, and not every one. The sample lists roughly 96,000 clones, roughly 74% occurring once. The sequenced sample consisted of PBMCs. All receptors derive from a female donor in good health and CMV-seropositive.

The gene calls are TRBV30 and TRBJ1-5; D may be TRBD1 (5 bases). This CDR3 comprises 14 residues. V gave up 3 bases and J gave up 2 bases, with 11 bases separating them. Germline V gene data show CDR1 as GTSNPN and CDR2 as SVGIG (reference sequence). The CDR3 nucleotides are TGTGCCTGGAGCGTGGGGGGGGGCAATCAGCCCCAGCATTTT. Its translation: CAWSVGGGNQPQHF.

This chain links TRBV7-3 with TRBJ2-3, with 7 nucleotides matching TRBD2. Germline V gene sequence: CDR1 SGHTA, CDR2 FQGTGA. CDR3 size: 14 residues. Trimming took 2 bases from V and 6 from J; bases not matched to a gene: 5. The CDR3 loop reads CASSLGTSADTQYF. CDR3 nucleotides: TGTGCCAGCAGCTTAGGAACTAGCGCTGATACGCAGTATTTT.

The chain couples TRBV28 to TRBJ1-2; 8 nucleotides match TRBD1. Germline CDR1 and CDR2: MDHEN and SYDVKM. The V segment lost 6 bases and the J segment 8 bases; nucleotides outside the gene matches: 11. The CDR3 covers 14 residues. CDR3 in DNA: TGTGCCAGCAGGCCAGGACAGGGCGTCTGGGGCTACACCTTC. Translated, it gives CASRPGQGVWGYTF.

The J gene is TRBJ2-6, the V gene TRBV4-2; D perhaps matches TRBD2 (5 bases). The CDR3 spans 16 residues. Germline CDR1 reads LGHNA; CDR2 reads YNFKEQ. Trimming removed 0 bases at V and 8 bases at J, with 14 bases between. The CDR3 nucleotides are TGTGCCAGCAGCCAAGATCGAGAGGGTGCTCCCAACGTCCTGACTTTC. This encodes CASSQDREGAPNVLTF.

The gene calls are TRBV10-3 and TRBJ1-2; D is perhaps TRBD1 (5 bases). Germline loops: CDR1 ENHRY, CDR2 SYGVKD. Trimming pared 6 bases from V and 6 bases from J, leaving 23 bases between. The CDR3 contains 16 residues. DNA of the CDR3: TGTGCCATCAGCGGGGCTGGAAGCGGGGGGGAGGATGGCTACACCTTC. This translates into CAISGAGSGGEDGYTF.

This clone has more than one count but fewer than ten. The chain combines TRBV6-1 with TRBJ2-1, with D possibly being TRBD2 (5 bases). V lost 8 bases and J 6 bases, leaving 14 bases between the germline ends. CDR3 length: 13 amino acids. From germline, CDR1 is MNHNS and CDR2 SASEGT. CDR3 DNA sequence: TGTGCCAGCTTGGACTCTTTTCGCAATGAGCAGTTCTTC. Translating it yields CASLDSFRNEQFF.

The chain joins TRBV6-5 to TRBJ2-5; D gene ambiguous. The V gene lost 1 base and the J gene lost 1 base, with 7 bases spanning the gap. Germline V gene lookup returns CDR1 MNHEY and CDR2 SVGAGI. The CDR3 has 14 residues. The CDR3 sequence is CASSYLGLQETQYF. The CDR3 DNA is TGTGCCAGCAGTTACTTGGGCCTCCAAGAGACCCAGTACTTC.

The chain combines TRBV7-2 with TRBJ1-2; D not resolved. The CDR3 extends over 13 amino acids. Deletions cut 0 bases from V and 8 bases from J, with 10 bases between. From germline, CDR1 is SGHTA and CDR2 FQGNSA. CDR3 residues: CASSLAFSRGYTF. The CDR3 region has the DNA TGTGCCAGCAGCTTAGCGTTCTCGAGGGGCTACACCTTC.

This chain uses TRBV10-3 with TRBJ2-7, with TRBD2 identical over 12 bases. This CDR3 comprises 15 residues. Germline lookup yields CDR1 ENHRY and CDR2 SYGVKD. Trimming took 4 bases from V and 5 from J; bases not matched to a gene: 6. The DNA for the CDR3 is TGTGCCATCAGTGCGACTAGCGGGAGTCGGGACGAGCAGTACTTC. It is translated as CAISATSGSRDEQYF.

The chain couples TRBV7-8 to TRBJ2-1; D is unresolved. From germline, CDR1 is SGHVS and CDR2 FQNEAQ. V gave up 3 bases and J gave up 8 bases, with 14 bases separating them. The CDR3 sequence is 14 residues long. CDR3 sequence (DNA): TGTGCCAGCAGCTTGGGCCACCTATATGATGAGCAGTTCTTC. Its translation: CASSLGHLYDEQFF.

This clone was recorded a few times. This chain connects TRBV6-1 to TRBJ2-7; 10 bases map to TRBD1. The length of the CDR3 is 13 residues. The V segment lost 6 bases and the J segment 4 bases; nucleotides outside the gene matches: 3. CDR1 and CDR2 (germline): MNHNS, SASEGT. The CDR3 region is CASRTGGWYEQYF. DNA of the CDR3: TGTGCCAGCAGGACAGGGGGCTGGTACGAGCAGTACTTC.

The rearrangement uses TRBV18 and TRBJ1-5; 7 positions match TRBD1. V lost 6 bases to trimming and J lost 5 bases; unmatched junction nucleotides: 4. The CDR3 is made up of 13 amino acids. Germline assignment: CDR1 KGHSH and CDR2 LQKENI. This CDR3 is CASSRQGDQPQHF. CDR3 DNA sequence: TGTGCCAGCTCCCGACAGGGCGATCAGCCCCAGCATTTT.

This rearrangement joins TRBV25-1 to TRBJ1-5, with 10 bases fitting TRBD1. The CDR3 consists of 14 residues. Germline trimming cut 3 bases from V and 6 bases from J; bases unmatched to any gene: 2. Germline V gene data show CDR1 as MGHDK and CDR2 as SYGVNS. The chain's CDR3 is CASSETGGGQPQHF. The CDR3 DNA follows: TGTGCCAGCAGTGAGACAGGGGGCGGTCAGCCCCAGCATTTT.

This clone was picked up a small number of times. The chain has TRBV11-3 and TRBJ2-1, with D possibly TRBD1 on 5 matching bases. Trimming removed 3 bases from V and 6 bases from J, with 6 bases in between. The CDR3 is 12 residues long. CDR1 and CDR2 from the germline V gene are SGHNT and YENEEA. For the CDR3, the DNA is TGTGCCAGCAGCTTTAGGGGCAATGAGCAGTTCTTC. Translation: CASSFRGNEQFF.

V and J are TRBV11-2 and TRBJ2-3, with TRBD2 matching 7 bases. The V segment lost 3 bases and the J segment 4 bases; nucleotides outside the gene matches: 1. The V gene's germline CDR1 is SGHAT and CDR2 FQNNGV. The CDR3 contains 13 residues. CDR3 DNA sequence: TGTGCCAGCAGCTTTACTAGCGCAGATACGCAGTATTTT. Its translation is CASSFTSADTQYF. Full variable domain (outside the CDR3, taken from reference TRBV11-2 and TRBJ2-3): EAGVAQSPRYKIIEKRQSVAFWCNPISGHATLYWYQQILGQGPKLLIQFQNNGVVDDSQLPKDRFSAERLKGVDSTLKIQPAKLEDSAVYLCASSFTSADTQYFGPGTRLTVL.

This chain uses TRBV2 with TRBJ2-6; D ambiguous. The CDR3 has 15 amino acids. The V end was cut by 6 bases, the J end by 0 bases, with 9 bases between. The germline V gene encodes CDR1 SNHLY and CDR2 FYNNEI. The CDR3 DNA reads as TGTGCCAGCAGCCGAGAACGCTCTGGGGCCAACGTCCTGACTTTC. Translated: CASSRERSGANVLTF.

The chain combines TRBV28 with TRBJ2-7; D perhaps matches TRBD1 (6 bases). V dropped 2 bases and J dropped 2 bases, with 7 bases sitting between them. The CDR3 runs to 13 residues. The germline gives CDR1 MDHEN, CDR2 SYDVKM. CDR3 loop: CASSLDRTYEQYF. The CDR3 region has the DNA TGTGCCAGCAGTTTAGACAGGACCTACGAGCAGTACTTC.

J is TRBJ2-7 and V is TRBV7-9, with D possibly matching TRBD1 (6 bases). This CDR3 is built from 12 residues. V lost 5 bases to trimming and J lost 6 bases, with 11 bases between them. Germline V gives CDR1 SEHNR, CDR2 FQNEAQ (reference sequence). The CDR3 loop is CASSPQGIEQYF. In DNA form, the CDR3 reads TGTGCCAGCAGCCCGCAGGGGATCGAGCAGTACTTC.

This clone was recorded a few times. For the CDR3, the DNA is TGTGCCAGCAGCCAAGTTCCCGGGACACCCTCCGATGAGCAGTTCTTC. Translated: CASSQVPGTPSDEQFF. The chain combines TRBV4-2 with TRBJ2-1; possible D gene TRBD1, 6 bases. CDR3 length: 16 amino acids. V lost 1 base, J lost 8 bases, and 18 bases lay in between. Germline assignment: CDR1 LGHNA and CDR2 YNFKEQ.

The genes are TRBV30 and TRBJ1-6, with a tentative D call TRBD1 (6 bases). The V end was cut by 3 bases, the J end by 9 bases, with 15 bases between. This CDR3 is 14 amino acids long. Germline CDR1 is GTSNPN and CDR2 is SVGIG (reference sequence). DNA of the CDR3: TGTGCCTGGAGCGAAGATACAGGGCTTTCACCCCTCCACTTT. Protein sequence: CAWSEDTGLSPLHF. Full variable domain (rest looked up from reference TRBV30 and TRBJ1-6): SQTIHQWPATLVQPVGSPLSLECTVEGTSNPNLYWYRQAAGRGLQLLFYSVGIGQISSEVPQNLSASRPQDRQFILSSKKLLLSDSGFYLCAWSEDTGLSPLHFGNGTRLTVT.

The chain recombines TRBV28 with TRBJ2-1; D may be TRBD1 (5 bases). CDR1 and CDR2 from the germline V gene are MDHEN and SYDVKM. V gave up 1 base and J gave up 3 bases, with 7 bases separating them. CDR3 length: 14 amino acids. Here the CDR3 reads CASSLSGIYNEQFF. CDR3 DNA sequence: TGTGCCAGCAGTTTATCAGGGATCTACAATGAGCAGTTCTTC. Looking up the rest from reference TRBV28 and TRBJ2-1 gives the full variable domain: DVKVTQSSRYLVKRTGEKVFLECVQDMDHENMFWYRQDPGLGLRLIYFSYDVKMKEKGDIPEGYSVSREKKERFSLILESASTNQTSMYLCASSLSGIYNEQFFGPGTRLTVL.

This chain connects TRBV27 to TRBJ2-7; perhaps TRBD2 as D (6 bases). This CDR3 has 13 amino acids. V was shortened by 4 bases and J by 6 bases, with 13 bases between the two germline ends. Germline CDR1 is MNHEY and CDR2 is SMNVEV (reference sequence). The CDR3, as DNA: TGTGCCAGCAGTTCCCCTGGGGGGTTCGAGCAGTACTTC. Its translation is CASSSPGGFEQYF.

The sample holds one count of this clone. The chain recombines TRBV28 with TRBJ2-7; D uncertain. This CDR3 has 12 residues. The V end was cut by 10 bases, the J end by 2 bases, with 12 bases between. Germline lookup yields CDR1 MDHEN and CDR2 SYDVKM. CDR3 nucleotides: TGTGCCACGCTAAGAGGTACCTACGAGCAGTACTTC. Its protein is CATLRGTYEQYF.

The chain combines TRBV7-2 with TRBJ1-4; TRBD1 aligns across 10 bases. This CDR3 region has 15 residues. The V gene's germline CDR1 is SGHTA and CDR2 FQGNSA. V lost 5 bases and J lost 7; bases outside the gene matches: 7. CDR3 protein: CASSLGQGEGEKLFF. As DNA, the CDR3 is TGTGCCAGCAGCCTAGGACAGGGGGAAGGTGAAAAACTGTTTTTT.

The V and J genes are TRBV6-1 and TRBJ2-1; 9 bases are shared with TRBD1. Germline CDR1 reads MNHNS; CDR2 reads SASEGT. The CDR3 runs to 16 residues. Trimming at V came to 1 base and at J to 6 bases, leaving 7 bases not matched to a gene. The CDR3 sequence is CASSEEWDREFNEQFF. In DNA form, the CDR3 reads TGTGCCAGCAGTGAAGAATGGGACAGGGAATTCAATGAGCAGTTCTTC.